This passage covers 10 T cell receptor beta chains from one sample sequenced in a study of STAT5B mutations in CD4+ large granular lymphocyte leukemia. The data were produced by immunoSEQ multiplex PCR, yet TCRdb's version contains in-frame clones alone and is incomplete. The sample records about 28,000 clones, about 77% being singletons. Sequenced material: CD4+ T cells from blood buffy coats. The source is a human donor in good health.

For the CDR3, the DNA is TGTGCCAGCTGGCAGGGAACCGGGGAGCTGTTTTTT. This translates into CASWQGTGELFF. The chain is built from TRBV6-5 and TRBJ2-2, with D possibly TRBD1 on 5 matching bases. Germline V gene sequence: CDR1 MNHEY, CDR2 SVGAGI. The length of the CDR3 is 12 residues. Trimming removed 8 bases at V and 5 bases at J, with 9 bases between.

This chain links TRBV7-2 with TRBJ2-5; D uncertain. Trimming shortened V by 1 base and J by 7 bases, and 13 bases separated the two germline ends. The CDR3 sequence is 14 residues long. From germline, CDR1 is SGHTA and CDR2 FQGNSA. CDR3 residues: CASSLGDGPTTQYF. The CDR3 DNA follows: TGTGCCAGCAGCTTAGGCGACGGCCCCACGACCCAGTACTTC. The full variable domain, its missing parts supplied by reference TRBV7-2 and TRBJ2-5, is GAGVSQSPSNKVTEKGKDVELRCDPISGHTALYWYRQSLGQGLEFLIYFQGNSAPDKSGLPSDRFSAERTGGSVSTLTIQRTQQEDSAVYLCASSLGDGPTTQYFGPGTRLLVL.

This clone was seen a single time. CDR3 protein: CASSIRIVRGNEQFF. In nucleotides, the CDR3 is TGTGCCAGCAGCATACGCATCGTTCGCGGCAATGAGCAGTTCTTC. The V call is TRBV5-8, the J call TRBJ2-1; D remains ambiguous. Germline V CDR1 and CDR2: SGHTS, YDEGEE. The CDR3 runs to 15 residues. V lost 4 bases and J lost 6, with 17 bases in between.

This CDR3 is CASSLSSSGYTF. The CDR3, as DNA: TGTGCCAGCAGCTTGTCCAGCAGTGGCTACACCTTC. The chain carries TRBV7-2 and TRBJ1-2; D remains unclear. Germline-derived CDR1 and CDR2 are SGHTA and FQGNSA. Trimming removed 3 bases at V and 7 bases at J, with 9 bases between. The CDR3 runs to 12 residues.

The CDR3 coding sequence is TGTGCCAGCAGTTACGCGGGCGGAGACACCTACGAGCAGTACTTC. Its protein is CASSYAGGDTYEQYF. This rearrangement joins TRBV6-5 to TRBJ2-7; D might be TRBD2 (5 bases). CDR1 is MNHEY and CDR2 is SVGAGI in the germline V gene. This CDR3 region has 15 residues. With 2 bases removed from V and 2 bases from J, the gap between germline ends came to 13 bases.

This clone was seen only a few times. V usage is TRBV28 and J usage is TRBJ1-2; 8 positions match TRBD1. Germline V gene sequence: CDR1 MDHEN, CDR2 SYDVKM. This CDR3 is built from 14 residues. Trimming cost V 2 bases and J 8 bases; bases outside gene matches: 7. CDR3 DNA sequence: TGTGCCAGCAGTTTAGCGACAGGGGTTTTCGGCTACACCTTC. This translates into CASSLATGVFGYTF.

This clone was seen only a few times. This chain uses TRBV7-9 with TRBJ2-7; D perhaps matches TRBD2 (6 bases). This CDR3 has 14 residues. Germline values: CDR1 SEHNR, CDR2 FQNEAQ (reference sequence). V lost 6 bases and J 4 bases, leaving 16 bases between the germline ends. CDR3 nucleotide sequence: TGTGCCAGCAGGCCCGGAGGGGCCCTTTACGAGCAGTACTTC. Translating gives CASRPGGALYEQYF.

The chain has TRBV15 and TRBJ1-5; possible D gene TRBD1, 5 bases. CDR3 length: 17 residues. Trimming shortened V by 1 base and J by 2 bases, and 15 bases separated the two germline ends. The V gene's germline CDR1 is LNHNV and CDR2 YYDKDF (reference sequence). The CDR3 here is CATSRGLGVGGNQPQHF. The CDR3, as DNA: TGTGCCACCAGCAGAGGGTTGGGTGTAGGGGGCAATCAGCCCCAGCATTTT.

This clone was seen only once. The chain links TRBV7-2 to TRBJ2-1; 8 nucleotides align to TRBD1. Germline loops: CDR1 SGHTA, CDR2 FQGNSA. The CDR3 length is 14 residues. After removal of 2 bases from V and 7 bases from J, the junction contained 4 bases not matched to a gene. In DNA, the CDR3 is TGTGCCAGCAGCTTATTTACAGGGGGGAATGAGCAGTTCTTC. Translation: CASSLFTGGNEQFF.

V usage is TRBV2 and J usage is TRBJ2-2, with TRBD2 as a possible D gene (5 bases). V was trimmed by 7 bases and J by 0 bases, leaving 15 bases between them. From germline, CDR1 is SNHLY and CDR2 FYNNEI. The CDR3 spans 16 residues. In nucleotides, the CDR3 is TGTGCCAGCACAGAGCGGCTGCCAGCGAACACCGGGGAGCTGTTTTTT. It is translated as CASTERLPANTGELFF.